This TCR beta chain was sequenced for a study of T cell repertoires and HLA-DP antigens. Across the study: Average DNA input: about 230 ng for CD137+CD4+ sorts, roughly 1,100 ng pre-culture.

This CDR3 has 12 amino acids. Germline V CDR1 and CDR2: MDHEN, SYDVKM. V shed 6 bases and J shed 7 bases, with 10 bases lying between them. Generated by immunoSEQ multiplex PCR, the TCRdb table keeps only in-frame clones and is missing some. The sample shows some 110,000 clones, about 92% of them seen only once. There are a few counts of this clone. What it binds is not known. This chain uses TRBV28 with TRBJ2-1, with unresolved D. The sequenced material came from CD4+ T cells from PBMCs. The clonotype was recovered from a woman under 30 in good health and CMV-seronegative. The CDR3 loop reads CASSSWKNEQFF. CDR3 DNA sequence: TGTGCCAGCAGCTCATGGAAAAATGAGCAGTTCTTC.